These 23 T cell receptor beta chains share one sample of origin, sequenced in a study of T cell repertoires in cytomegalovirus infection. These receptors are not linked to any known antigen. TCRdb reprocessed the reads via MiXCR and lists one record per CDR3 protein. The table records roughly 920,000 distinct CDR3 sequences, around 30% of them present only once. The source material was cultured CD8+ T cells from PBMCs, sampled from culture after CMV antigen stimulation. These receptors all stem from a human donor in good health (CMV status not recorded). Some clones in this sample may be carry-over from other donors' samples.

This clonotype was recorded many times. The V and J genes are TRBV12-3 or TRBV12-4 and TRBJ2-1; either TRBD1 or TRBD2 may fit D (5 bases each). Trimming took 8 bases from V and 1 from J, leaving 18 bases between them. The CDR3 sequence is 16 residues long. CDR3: CASRPSGQGSYNEQFF. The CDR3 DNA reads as TGTGCCAGCCGACCCTCGGGGCAGGGTTCCTACAATGAGCAGTTCTTC.

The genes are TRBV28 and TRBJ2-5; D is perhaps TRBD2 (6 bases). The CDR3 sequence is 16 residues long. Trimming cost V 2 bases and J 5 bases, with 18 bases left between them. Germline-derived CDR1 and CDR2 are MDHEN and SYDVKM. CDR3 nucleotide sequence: TGTGCCAGCAGTTTAAAAGTTGGGGGGTTTGGGGAGACCCAGTACTTC. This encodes CASSLKVGGFGETQYF.

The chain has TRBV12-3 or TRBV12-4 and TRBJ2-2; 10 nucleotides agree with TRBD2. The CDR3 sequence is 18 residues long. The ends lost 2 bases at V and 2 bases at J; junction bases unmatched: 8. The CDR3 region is CASSLTSSGGGNTGELFF. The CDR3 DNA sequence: TGTGCCAGCAGTTTAACGTCTAGCGGGGGTGGTAACACCGGGGAGCTGTTTTTT.

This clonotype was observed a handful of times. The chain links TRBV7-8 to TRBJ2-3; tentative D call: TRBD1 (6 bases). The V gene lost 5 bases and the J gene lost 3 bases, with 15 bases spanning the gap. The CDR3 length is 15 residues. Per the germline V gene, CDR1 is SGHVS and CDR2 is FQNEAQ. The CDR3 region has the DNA TGTGCCAGCAGCAGTGGGGTGGGGGCGACAGATACGCAGTATTTT. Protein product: CASSSGVGATDTQYF.

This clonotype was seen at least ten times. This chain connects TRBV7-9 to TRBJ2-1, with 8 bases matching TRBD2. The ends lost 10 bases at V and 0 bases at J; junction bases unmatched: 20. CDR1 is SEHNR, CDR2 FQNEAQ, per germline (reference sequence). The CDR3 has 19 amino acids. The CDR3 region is CATAGGTPKSGSSYNEQFF. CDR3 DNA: TGTGCCACCGCGGGGGGAACCCCAAAGTCAGGGAGCTCCTACAATGAGCAGTTCTTC.

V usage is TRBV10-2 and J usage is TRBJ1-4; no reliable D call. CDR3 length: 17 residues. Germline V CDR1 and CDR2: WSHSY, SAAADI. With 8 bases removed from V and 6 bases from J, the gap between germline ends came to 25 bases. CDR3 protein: CASFDWALPRSDEKLFF. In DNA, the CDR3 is TGCGCCAGCTTCGATTGGGCATTACCAAGATCAGATGAAAAACTGTTTTTT.

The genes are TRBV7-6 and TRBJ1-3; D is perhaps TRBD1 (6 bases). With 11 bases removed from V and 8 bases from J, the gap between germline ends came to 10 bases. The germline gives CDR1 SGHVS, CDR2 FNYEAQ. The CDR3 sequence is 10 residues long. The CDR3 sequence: CAPEGDTIYF. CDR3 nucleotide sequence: TGTGCCCCAGAGGGGGACACCATATATTTT. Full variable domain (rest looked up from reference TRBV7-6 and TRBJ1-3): GAGVSQSPRYKVTKRGQDVALRCDPISGHVSLYWYRQALGQGPEFLTYFNYEAQQDKSGLPNDRFSAERPEGSISTLTIQRTEQRDSAMYRCAPEGDTIYFGEGSWLTVV.

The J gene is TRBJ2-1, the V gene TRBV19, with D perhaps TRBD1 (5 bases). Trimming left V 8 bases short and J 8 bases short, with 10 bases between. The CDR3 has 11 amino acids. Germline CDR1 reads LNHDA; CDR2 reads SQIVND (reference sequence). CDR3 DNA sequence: TGTGCCAGTTACCAGGGCTATGAGCAGTTCTTC. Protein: CASYQGYEQFF.

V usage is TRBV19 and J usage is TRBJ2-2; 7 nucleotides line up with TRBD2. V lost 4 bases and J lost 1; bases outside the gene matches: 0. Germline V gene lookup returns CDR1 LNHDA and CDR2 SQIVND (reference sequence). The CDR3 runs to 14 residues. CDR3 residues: CASSTGGNTGELFF. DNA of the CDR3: TGTGCCAGTAGTACGGGAGGGAACACCGGGGAGCTGTTTTTT.

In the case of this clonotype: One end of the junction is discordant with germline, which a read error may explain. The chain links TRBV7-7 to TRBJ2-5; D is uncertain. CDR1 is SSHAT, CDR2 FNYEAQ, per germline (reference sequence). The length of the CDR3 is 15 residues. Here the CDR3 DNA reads TGTGCTAGCAGCTTAAACGCTAACCTTCCAGAGACCCAGTACTTC. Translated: CASSLNANLPETQYF.

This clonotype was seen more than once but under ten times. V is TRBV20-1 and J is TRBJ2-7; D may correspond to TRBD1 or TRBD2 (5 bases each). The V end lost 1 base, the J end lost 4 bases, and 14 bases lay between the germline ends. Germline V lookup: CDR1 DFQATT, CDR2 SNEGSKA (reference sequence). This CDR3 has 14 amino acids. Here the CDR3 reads CSARGPRGDYEQYF. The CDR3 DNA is TGCAGTGCTAGAGGCCCCCGAGGGGATTACGAGCAGTACTTC.

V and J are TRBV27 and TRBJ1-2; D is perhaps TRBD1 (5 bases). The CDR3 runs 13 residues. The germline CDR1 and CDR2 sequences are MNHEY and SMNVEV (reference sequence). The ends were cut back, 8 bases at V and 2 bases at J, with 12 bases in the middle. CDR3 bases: TGTGCCAGCGGGGCACGTACAAACTATGGCTACACCTTC. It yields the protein CASGARTNYGYTF.

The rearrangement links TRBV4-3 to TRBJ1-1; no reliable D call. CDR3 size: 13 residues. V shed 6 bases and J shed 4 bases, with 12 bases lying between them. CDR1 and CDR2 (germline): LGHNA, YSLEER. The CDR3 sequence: CASRVRESTEAFF. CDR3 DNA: TGCGCCAGCAGAGTCCGGGAGAGCACTGAAGCTTTCTTT.

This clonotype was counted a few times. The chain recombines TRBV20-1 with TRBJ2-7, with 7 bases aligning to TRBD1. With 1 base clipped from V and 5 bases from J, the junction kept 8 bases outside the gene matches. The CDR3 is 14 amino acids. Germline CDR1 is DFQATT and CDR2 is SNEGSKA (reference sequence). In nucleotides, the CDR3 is TGCAGTGCTAGAGCCGGGACAGCCGGCGACGAGCAGTACTTC. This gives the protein CSARAGTAGDEQYF.

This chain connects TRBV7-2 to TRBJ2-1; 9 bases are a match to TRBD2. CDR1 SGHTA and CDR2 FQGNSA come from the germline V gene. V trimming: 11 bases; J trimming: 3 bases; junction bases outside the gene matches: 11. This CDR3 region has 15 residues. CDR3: CADTEAGGNYNEQFF. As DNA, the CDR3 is TGTGCCGACACCGAGGCGGGGGGGAACTACAATGAGCAGTTCTTC.

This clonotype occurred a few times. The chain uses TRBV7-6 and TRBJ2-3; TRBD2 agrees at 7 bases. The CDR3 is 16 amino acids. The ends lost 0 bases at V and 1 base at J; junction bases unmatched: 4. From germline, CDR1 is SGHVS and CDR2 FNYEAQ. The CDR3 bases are TGTGCCAGCAGCTTAGCGGTTACTAGCGGCACAGATACGCAGTATTTT. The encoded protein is CASSLAVTSGTDTQYF.

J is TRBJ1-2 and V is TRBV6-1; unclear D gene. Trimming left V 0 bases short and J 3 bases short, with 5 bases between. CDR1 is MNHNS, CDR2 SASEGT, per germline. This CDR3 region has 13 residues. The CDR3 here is CASSEANYYGYTF. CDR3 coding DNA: TGTGCCAGCAGTGAAGCCAATTACTATGGCTACACCTTC.

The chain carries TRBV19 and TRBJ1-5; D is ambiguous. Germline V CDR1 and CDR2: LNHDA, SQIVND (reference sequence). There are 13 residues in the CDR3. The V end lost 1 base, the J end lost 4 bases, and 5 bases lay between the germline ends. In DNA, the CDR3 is TGTGCCAGTAGTATAGTACAGAATCAGCCCCAGCATTTT. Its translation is CASSIVQNQPQHF.

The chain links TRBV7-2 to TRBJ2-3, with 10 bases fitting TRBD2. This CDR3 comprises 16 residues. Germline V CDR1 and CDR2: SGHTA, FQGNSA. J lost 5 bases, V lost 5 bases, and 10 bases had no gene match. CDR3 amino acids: CASSPLSGGAIDTQYF. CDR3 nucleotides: TGTGCCAGCAGCCCGTTGAGCGGGGGGGCCATAGATACGCAGTATTTT. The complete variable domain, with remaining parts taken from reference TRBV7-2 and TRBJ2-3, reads GAGVSQSPSNKVTEKGKDVELRCDPISGHTALYWYRQSLGQGLEFLIYFQGNSAPDKSGLPSDRFSAERTGGSVSTLTIQRTQQEDSAVYLCASSPLSGGAIDTQYFGPGTRLTVL.

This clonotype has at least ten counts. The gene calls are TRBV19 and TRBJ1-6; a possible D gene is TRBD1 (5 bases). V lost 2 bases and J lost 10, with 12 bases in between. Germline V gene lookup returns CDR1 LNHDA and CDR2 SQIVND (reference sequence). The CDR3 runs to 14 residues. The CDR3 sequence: CASSIPGPRSPLHF. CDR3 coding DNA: TGTGCCAGTAGTATACCGGGGCCGCGGTCACCCCTCCACTTT.

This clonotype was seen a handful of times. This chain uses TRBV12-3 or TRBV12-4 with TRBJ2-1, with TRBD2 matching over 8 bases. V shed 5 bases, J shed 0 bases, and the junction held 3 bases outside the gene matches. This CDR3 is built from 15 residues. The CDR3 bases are TGTGCCAGCAGTCCGACTAGCGCCTCCTACAATGAGCAGTTCTTC. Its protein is CASSPTSASYNEQFF.

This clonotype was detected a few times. CDR3 loop: CATSNGVNEQYF. The DNA for the CDR3 is TGTGCCACCAGCAACGGGGTTAACGAGCAGTACTTC. This rearrangement joins TRBV15 to TRBJ2-7, with D perhaps matching TRBD2 (5 bases). The germline CDR1 and CDR2 sequences are LNHNV and YYDKDF (reference sequence). V was pared by 4 bases and J by 5 bases, with 9 bases between. The CDR3 length is 12 residues.

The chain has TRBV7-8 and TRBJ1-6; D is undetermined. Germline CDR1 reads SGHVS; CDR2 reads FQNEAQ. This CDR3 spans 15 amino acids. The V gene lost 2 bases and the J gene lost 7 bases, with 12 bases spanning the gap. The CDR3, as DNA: TGTGCCAGCAGCTTAATAGGACCGCAGAATTCACCCCTCCACTTT. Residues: CASSLIGPQNSPLHF. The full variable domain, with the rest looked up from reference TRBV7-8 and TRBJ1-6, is GAGVSQSPRYKVAKRGQDVALRCDPISGHVSLFWYQQALGQGPEFLTYFQNEAQLDKSGLPSDRFFAERPEGSVSTLKIQRTQQEDSAVYLCASSLIGPQNSPLHFGNGTRLTVT.